This paragraph reports one TCR beta chain. The same CDR3 arises from other DNA sequences in this sample as well. The CDR3 totals 15 residues. Germline-derived CDR1 and CDR2 are SGHRS and YFSETQ. V was trimmed by 0 bases and J by 6 bases, leaving 13 bases between them. These data belong to a study of control samples from healthy donors and cancer patients. Profiled with immunoSEQ multiplex PCR; TCRdb holds only in-frame clones, not every one. The sample carries around 20,000 clones, approximately 90% recorded once. The sequence came from a woman aged 60-75 years with head and neck cancer. Material: PBMCs. The chain joins TRBV5-1 to TRBJ2-1; TRBD1 might be the D (5 bases). Written as DNA, the CDR3 is TGCGCCAGCAGCTTGGGGCAGGGATTACTCAATGAGCAGTTCTTC. Translated: CASSLGQGLLNEQFF.